A selection of T cell receptor beta chains follows, all from one sample in a study of blood T cell repertoires in COVID-19. Only in-frame clones appear in the TCRdb table, and some are missing; sequencing was by immunoSEQ multiplex PCR. In the table there are about 220,000 clones, 75% to 90% of which are singletons. The sample was peripheral blood. All receptors derive from a human donor in a cohort sampled during active COVID-19. The CDR3 runs from the conserved cysteine through the conserved F or W. A D gene is named only where the DNA matches it firmly. Only part of the rows carry a size: once, few, many, or a class if the clone is expanded.

V gene: TRBV5-8; J gene: TRBJ1-5; clone size: .; D gene: .; CDR3 DNA: TGTGCCAGCAGCTTGGGGTTAGGGGGAACGAATCAGCCCCAGCATTTT; CDR3 protein: CASSLGLGGTNQPQHF
V gene: TRBV7-2; J gene: TRBJ2-2; clone size: .; D gene: .; CDR3 DNA: TGTGCCAGCAGCTTAACCGCCAGTGTTACCGGGGAGCTGTTTTTT; CDR3 protein: CASSLTASVTGELFF
V gene: TRBV6-1; J gene: TRBJ1-5; clone size: .; D gene: .; CDR3 DNA: TGTGCCAGCAGTGAACCTGGCAGTCATCAGCCCCAGCATTTT; CDR3 protein: CASSEPGSHQPQHF
V gene: TRBV5-1; J gene: TRBJ2-5; clone size: .; D gene: .; CDR3 DNA: TGCGCCAGCAGCCGGACAGTTTACGAGACCCAGTACTTC; CDR3 protein: CASSRTVYETQYF
V gene: TRBV27; J gene: TRBJ1-2; clone size: .; D gene: TRBD1; CDR3 DNA: TGTGCCAGCAGTTTAACCCGGACAGGTGGCTACACCTTC; CDR3 protein: CASSLTRTGGYTF
V gene: TRBV9; J gene: TRBJ2-7; clone size: once; D gene: TRBD2; CDR3 DNA: TGTGCCAGCAGCGTAGCTGAGTCGGGAGGGCAGTACTTC; CDR3 protein: CASSVAESGGQYF
V gene: TRBV21-1; J gene: TRBJ2-7; clone size: .; D gene: .; CDR3 DNA: TGTGCCAGCACCTACAAACCACCGGGTCTAACCTACGAGCAGTACTTC; CDR3 protein: CASTYKPPGLTYEQYF
V gene: TRBV6-2/TRBV6-3; J gene: TRBJ2-7; clone size: once; D gene: .; CDR3 DNA: TGTGCCAGCAGTTATTTCGGGGGAGTTAGCGAGCAGTACTTC; CDR3 protein: CASSYFGGVSEQYF
V gene: TRBV6-6; J gene: TRBJ1-5; clone size: .; D gene: TRBD1; CDR3 DNA: TGTGCCAGCAGCCAGACAGGGGGCTCCAATCAGCCCCAGCATTTT; CDR3 protein: CASSQTGGSNQPQHF
V gene: TRBV24-1; J gene: TRBJ2-1; clone size: .; D gene: TRBD2; CDR3 DNA: TGTGCCACCAGTGATCAACTAGCGGGAATCCGCAATGAGCAGTTCTTC; CDR3 protein: CATSDQLAGIRNEQFF
V gene: TRBV19; J gene: TRBJ2-1; clone size: .; D gene: .; CDR3 DNA: TGTGCCAGTAGTATTTCCGGTAAGAATGAGCAGTTCTTC; CDR3 protein: CASSISGKNEQFF
V gene: TRBV29-1; J gene: TRBJ2-7; clone size: .; D gene: .; CDR3 DNA: TGCAGCGTTGACAGGGGCGACGCCTACGAGCAGTACTTC; CDR3 protein: CSVDRGDAYEQYF
V gene: TRBV6-6; J gene: TRBJ1-6; clone size: .; D gene: TRBD1; CDR3 DNA: TGTGCCAGCAGTTGGGGACAGAGCTATAATTCACCCCTCCACTTT; CDR3 protein: CASSWGQSYNSPLHF
V gene: TRBV7-9; J gene: TRBJ2-1; clone size: .; D gene: .; CDR3 DNA: TGTGCCAGCAGCCGGGGGACGCCTTCCTACAATGAGCAGTTCTTC; CDR3 protein: CASSRGTPSYNEQFF
V gene: TRBV28; J gene: TRBJ1-4; clone size: .; D gene: TRBD1; CDR3 DNA: TGTGCCAGCAGTTCACAGGGGGAAGGGACTAATGAAAAACTGTTTTTT; CDR3 protein: CASSSQGEGTNEKLFF
V gene: TRBV24-1; J gene: TRBJ1-2; clone size: .; D gene: TRBD1; CDR3 DNA: TGTGCCACCAGTGATTGGGACAGTAACTATGGCTACACCTTC; CDR3 protein: CATSDWDSNYGYTF
V gene: TRBV5-4; J gene: TRBJ2-1; clone size: .; D gene: TRBD2; CDR3 DNA: TGTGCCAGCAGCTTGGAGGGCGGCGGGAGTACCTACAATGAGCAGTTCTTC; CDR3 protein: CASSLEGGGSTYNEQFF
V gene: TRBV10-3; J gene: TRBJ1-4; clone size: .; D gene: TRBD1; CDR3 DNA: TGTGCCATCAGTGAACCAGGACAGGGGTCTAATGAAAAACTGTTTTTT; CDR3 protein: CAISEPGQGSNEKLFF
V gene: TRBV15; J gene: TRBJ1-4; clone size: .; D gene: .; CDR3 DNA: TGTGCCACCAGCAGAGATCCCCCGGGTATATACGAAAAACTGTTTTTT; CDR3 protein: CATSRDPPGIYEKLFF
V gene: TRBV30; J gene: TRBJ2-2; clone size: few; D gene: TRBD1; CDR3 DNA: TGTGCCTGGAATGAACAGGGGAACGGGGAGCTGTTTTTT; CDR3 protein: CAWNEQGNGELFF
V gene: TRBV7-2; J gene: TRBJ2-1; clone size: .; D gene: .; CDR3 DNA: TGTGCCAGCAGCTTATTATTGCGGCTTCACTCCTACAATGAGCAGTTCTTC; CDR3 protein: CASSLLLRLHSYNEQFF
V gene: TRBV11-2; J gene: TRBJ2-1; clone size: once; D gene: TRBD2; CDR3 DNA: TGTGCCAGCAGCTTAATCGCGGGAGGATTTAATGAGCAGTTCTTC; CDR3 protein: CASSLIAGGFNEQFF
V gene: TRBV5-4; J gene: TRBJ1-2; clone size: .; D gene: .; CDR3 DNA: TGTGCCAGCAGCGCCGAGGGGGCTAACTATGGCTACACCTTC; CDR3 protein: CASSAEGANYGYTF
V gene: TRBV7-2; J gene: TRBJ2-1; clone size: .; D gene: TRBD2; CDR3 DNA: TGTGCCAGCAGCTTAAGCAGACTAGCGGGAGTTGGGGGCAATGAGCAGTTCTTC; CDR3 protein: CASSLSRLAGVGGNEQFF
V gene: TRBV6-2/TRBV6-3; J gene: TRBJ2-5; clone size: .; D gene: .; CDR3 DNA: TGTGCCAGCAGTCTACCTCCGGGAGCGGAAGAGACCCAGTACTTC; CDR3 protein: CASSLPPGAEETQYF
V gene: TRBV24-1; J gene: TRBJ1-1; clone size: .; D gene: TRBD1; CDR3 DNA: TGTGCCACCAGTGACTCCGGGACAGGGATAATGAACACTGAAGCTTTCTTT; CDR3 protein: CATSDSGTGIMNTEAFF
V gene: TRBV6-1; J gene: TRBJ2-7; clone size: .; D gene: .; CDR3 DNA: TGTGCCAGCAGTGAAGGGTACAGGGCCGAGCAGTACTTC; CDR3 protein: CASSEGYRAEQYF
V gene: TRBV19; J gene: TRBJ1-1; clone size: .; D gene: .; CDR3 DNA: TGTGCCAGTGGGTTTCTTGGCAGGGAGAACACTGAAGCTTTCTTT; CDR3 protein: CASGFLGRENTEAFF
V gene: TRBV19; J gene: TRBJ1-4; clone size: once; D gene: .; CDR3 DNA: TGTGCCAGTAGGCCGGGTACCACGGATGAAAAACTGTTTTTT; CDR3 protein: CASRPGTTDEKLFF
V gene: TRBV6-2/TRBV6-3; J gene: TRBJ1-4; clone size: once; D gene: TRBD1; CDR3 DNA: TGTGCCAGCAGTCGCCCCGGGACAGGGGAAGAGAAACTGTTTTTT; CDR3 protein: CASSRPGTGEEKLFF
V gene: TRBV5-5; J gene: TRBJ1-5; clone size: .; D gene: .; CDR3 DNA: TGTGCCAGCAGCTTTGGACAGCCTGGGCAGCCCCAGCATTTT; CDR3 protein: CASSFGQPGQPQHF
V gene: TRBV6-5; J gene: TRBJ2-1; clone size: .; D gene: TRBD2; CDR3 DNA: TGTGCCAGCAGACTAGCGGGAGCTAATGAGCAGTTCTTC; CDR3 protein: CASRLAGANEQFF
V gene: TRBV3-1/TRBV3-2; J gene: TRBJ2-2; clone size: .; D gene: TRBD2; CDR3 DNA: TGTGCCAGCAGCCAAGATTGGGCTAGCGGGTGGTACACCGGGGAGCTGTTTTTT; CDR3 protein: CASSQDWASGWYTGELFF
V gene: TRBV30; J gene: TRBJ1-6; clone size: .; D gene: .; CDR3 DNA: TGTGCCTCGGGATCCACTTACCTAGACAATTCACCCCTCCACTTT; CDR3 protein: CASGSTYLDNSPLHF
V gene: TRBV7-3; J gene: TRBJ2-3; clone size: few; D gene: TRBD2; CDR3 DNA: TGTGCCAGCAGCGACGGGACTAGCGGGGTGAATACGCAGTATTTT; CDR3 protein: CASSDGTSGVNTQYF
V gene: TRBV6-1; J gene: TRBJ1-2; clone size: few; D gene: .; CDR3 DNA: TGTGCCAGCAGTGAAGCGGGGGCGTTAAATGGCTACACCTTC; CDR3 protein: CASSEAGALNGYTF
V gene: TRBV10-3; J gene: TRBJ2-7; clone size: few; D gene: TRBD1; CDR3 DNA: TGTGCCAGCGGACAGGGGGCTGTTGAGCAGTACTTC; CDR3 protein: CASGQGAVEQYF
V gene: TRBV28; J gene: TRBJ2-3; clone size: .; D gene: TRBD2; CDR3 DNA: TGTGCCAGCAGGCTAGCGGGAGGGCCGGATACGCAGTATTTT; CDR3 protein: CASRLAGGPDTQYF
V gene: TRBV7-9; J gene: TRBJ1-4; clone size: .; D gene: .; CDR3 DNA: TGTGCCAGCACCCCTTCCGGGACAAGTAATGAAAAACTGTTTTTT; CDR3 protein: CASTPSGTSNEKLFF
V gene: TRBV6-2/TRBV6-3; J gene: TRBJ1-2; clone size: .; D gene: .; CDR3 DNA: TGTGCCAGCAGTTCCGTTCATGGCTACACCTTC; CDR3 protein: CASSSVHGYTF
V gene: TRBV10-3; J gene: TRBJ1-4; clone size: .; D gene: .; CDR3 DNA: TGTGCCATCAGTGAGTCTGAGGGAACTAATGAAAAACTGTTTTTT; CDR3 protein: CAISESEGTNEKLFF
V gene: TRBV9; J gene: TRBJ1-6; clone size: .; D gene: .; CDR3 DNA: TGTGCCAGCAGCGTGGGGGCCTACGGGAATTCACCCCTCCACTTT; CDR3 protein: CASSVGAYGNSPLHF
V gene: TRBV6-5; J gene: TRBJ1-4; clone size: few; D gene: .; CDR3 DNA: TGTGCCAGCAGCTCGGCGGGGGGACGGGGTGAAAAACTGTTTTTT; CDR3 protein: CASSSAGGRGEKLFF
V gene: TRBV19; J gene: TRBJ1-1; clone size: .; D gene: .; CDR3 DNA: TGTGCCAGTAGTACCGGCCCCCACAGGGCGAGGAACACTGAAGCTTTCTTT; CDR3 protein: CASSTGPHRARNTEAFF
V gene: TRBV5-1; J gene: TRBJ1-1; clone size: .; D gene: .; CDR3 DNA: TGCGCCAGCAGCTTGGAGACAAACATGAACACTGAAGCTTTCTTT; CDR3 protein: CASSLETNMNTEAFF
V gene: TRBV28; J gene: TRBJ2-7; clone size: few; D gene: TRBD1; CDR3 DNA: TGTGCCAGCAGTTTTACACAGGGGTCCTACGAGCAGTACTTC; CDR3 protein: CASSFTQGSYEQYF
V gene: TRBV19; J gene: TRBJ2-7; clone size: .; D gene: TRBD1; CDR3 DNA: TGTGCCAGTAGTATAGATAAGGGGGCGACCTACGAGCAGTACTTC; CDR3 protein: CASSIDKGATYEQYF
V gene: TRBV9; J gene: TRBJ1-2; clone size: many; D gene: .; CDR3 DNA: TGTGCCAGCAGCGCAGGGGATAGGTATGGCTACACCTTC; CDR3 protein: CASSAGDRYGYTF
V gene: TRBV19; J gene: TRBJ1-2; clone size: .; D gene: TRBD1; CDR3 DNA: TGTGCCAGTAGTATAGAGACAGGGTTTACCTATGGCTACACCTTC; CDR3 protein: CASSIETGFTYGYTF
V gene: TRBV9; J gene: TRBJ2-6; clone size: .; D gene: .; CDR3 DNA: TGTGCCAGCAGGGCTAGCGTCTTCTCTGGGGCCAACGTCCTGACTTTC; CDR3 protein: CASRASVFSGANVLTF